This T cell receptor (beta chain) was sequenced in a study of blood T cell repertoires in COVID-19. Across the study: The study drew acute and convalescent COVID-19 samples from the United States, Italy and Spain. T cells, B-cell-depleted T cells, or PBMCs supplied cDNA or gDNA.

Trimming cost V 4 bases and J 4 bases; bases outside gene matches: 3. The germline gives CDR1 SGHDT, CDR2 YYEEEE. CDR3 length: 13 residues. Assay: immunoSEQ multiplex PCR; the TCRdb copy retains only in-frame clones and omits some. The sample lists tens of thousands of clones; about 90% were seen once. The source material was peripheral blood. The source of this sequence is an elderly man in a cohort sampled during active COVID-19. The gene calls are TRBV5-6 and TRBJ1-2; TRBD1 agrees at 8 bases. Written as DNA, the CDR3 is TGTGCCAGCAGCCCGGGACAGGTCTATGGCTACACCTTC. It specifies CASSPGQVYGYTF.